The source of this T cell receptor (beta chain) is a study of identical twins. TCRdb recomputed calls from the 5' RACE reads with MiXCR, one row per CDR3 protein. The sample gives some 440,000 distinct CDR3 sequences, less than 25% of which show up once; about 3% is in the top ten. As for this clonotype: Its target is not known.

The germline V gene encodes CDR1 SGHKS and CDR2 YYEKEE (reference sequence). The CDR3 has 14 amino acids. Losses at the gene ends were 5 bases for V and 5 bases for J; bases not matched to a gene: 7. Overall study results and limits: Invariant T cells like MAIT and iNKT could partly confound the zero-insertion analyses.

The same sample was also studied in work on T cells expressing NK-cell markers. That work adds: Repertoires of TCR beta were obtained from T cells sorted as CD3+CD56+NKG2C+, CD3+CD56+NKG2C- and CD3+CD56-NKG2C+. Several experiments added an anti-gamma-delta TCR antibody to sort only alpha-beta TCR T cells. As a fraction of CD8+ T cells, dominant NKG2C+ clonotypes reached roughly 1.0-7.5% in 5 or 6 donors.

This clonotype was obtained from a woman in her late teens or twenties in good health. The V call is TRBV5-5, the J call TRBJ2-5, with 9 bases fitting TRBD1. The sequenced sample consisted of CD4+ T cells sorted from blood. The CDR3 coding sequence is TGTGCCAGCAGTACGGGACAGGGAGGGGAGACCCAGTACTTC. It is translated as CASSTGQGGETQYF.